This T cell receptor beta chain comes out of a study of T cell repertoires in cytomegalovirus infection. Across the whole study: It can be stated that public TCR beta signatures indicated CMV infection as well as a matching HLA type.

With V trimmed by 0 bases and J by 5 bases, 7 bases remained unmatched. The germline V gene has CDR1 SGHRS and CDR2 YFSETQ. This CDR3 is built from 16 residues. This clonotype was seen many times. TCRdb fed the reads into MiXCR, producing one record per CDR3 protein. The repertoire holds hundreds of thousands of distinct CDR3 sequences, with 6% to 8% as singletons. The TCR sequence derives from a human donor in good health (CMV status not recorded). Some clones in this sample may be carry-over from other donors' samples. The V and J genes are TRBV5-1 and TRBJ2-1; the match to TRBD2 covers 8 bases. Sequencing was done on a sample of PBMCs. This chain's CDR3 is CASSLAGGGPHNEQFF. The CDR3 DNA is TGCGCCAGCAGCTTGGCCGGCGGGGGGCCGCACAATGAGCAGTTCTTC.